This T cell receptor beta chain derives from a study of blood T cell repertoires in COVID-19. About the study: PBMCs, B-cell-depleted T cells, or T cells provided the cDNA or gDNA that made up the material.

Measured with immunoSEQ multiplex PCR; TCRdb has only the in-frame clones, and not every one. The sample holds around 470,000 clones; roughly 91% are singletons and the top ten take 0.6% to 0.7%. The V gene lost 0 bases and the J gene lost 7 bases, with 13 bases spanning the gap. CDR1 and CDR2 from the germline V gene are SGHRS and YFSETQ. The CDR3 contains 15 residues. Participants, about 18 to 100 years old, spanned approximately 26 US areas. Participants' own reports of clinical history determined their cohort assignment. Donors in Cohort 3 who had recovered were those with two negative PCRs, healthcare professional clearance, or resolution of their symptoms.

Sequencing was done on a sample of PBMCs or T cells enriched from blood (not recorded which). The rearrangement joins TRBV5-1 to TRBJ1-4; D is perhaps TRBD1 (5 bases). The sequence was obtained from a man younger than 30 who had recovered from COVID-19. The chain's CDR3 is CASSLDSGVVEKLFF. The DNA for the CDR3 is TGCGCCAGCAGCTTGGATTCGGGGGTGGTTGAAAAACTGTTTTTT. The full variable domain, with the rest looked up from reference TRBV5-1 and TRBJ1-4, is KAGVTQTPRYLIKTRGQQVTLSCSPISGHRSVSWYQQTPGQGLQFLFEYFSETQRNKGNFPGRFSGRQFSNSRSEMNVSTLELGDSALYLCASSLDSGVVEKLFFGSGTQLSVL.